A single sample is the source of the 10 T cell receptor beta chains below, sequenced in a study of blood T cell repertoires in COVID-19. Data came from immunoSEQ multiplex PCR; TCRdb stores just in-frame clones and leaves some out. Among tens of thousands of clones listed, roughly 78% were seen once. The sequenced sample was peripheral blood. These receptors all come from a woman aged 80 or over with acute or convalescent COVID-19.

The gene calls are TRBV7-8 and TRBJ2-5; D might be TRBD2 (5 bases). Germline V gives CDR1 SGHVS, CDR2 FQNEAQ. Trimming took 9 bases from V and 5 from J, leaving 19 bases between them. The CDR3 contains 14 residues. CDR3 nucleotide sequence: TGTGCCAGTCTCGACCTTAGCGTTGGGGAGACCCAGTACTTC. Translated: CASLDLSVGETQYF.

The gene calls are TRBV19 and TRBJ2-5; TRBD2 matches 10 bases. The CDR3 is 15 residues long. V shed 1 base, J shed 4 bases, and the junction held 3 bases outside the gene matches. Germline CDR1 reads LNHDA; CDR2 reads SQIVND (reference sequence). CDR3 in DNA: TGTGCCAGTAGTATAGGCCTAGCGGGGGTAGAGACCCAGTACTTC. Translating gives CASSIGLAGVETQYF.

The count of this clone is one. CDR3 protein: CSVPRGAGETQYF. CDR3 in DNA: TGCAGCGTCCCCCGGGGGGCTGGTGAGACCCAGTACTTC. V is TRBV29-1 and J is TRBJ2-5, with a possible D match to TRBD2 (7 bases). V dropped 6 bases and J dropped 5 bases, with 16 bases sitting between them. The length of the CDR3 is 13 residues. From germline, CDR1 is SQVTM and CDR2 ANQGSEA.

This chain joins TRBV19 and TRBJ1-1, with TRBD1 as a possible D gene (6 bases). The CDR3 length is 15 residues. The ends were cut back, 7 bases at V and 0 bases at J, with 15 bases in the middle. CDR1 is LNHDA and CDR2 is SQIVND in the germline V gene (reference sequence). The CDR3 loop reads CASTPRTDMNTEAFF. CDR3 DNA sequence: TGTGCCAGTACCCCAAGGACAGACATGAACACTGAAGCTTTCTTT.

This rearrangement joins TRBV5-4 to TRBJ2-7; a weak D match, TRBD2 (6 bases). CDR3 size: 14 residues. V lost 4 bases, J lost 2 bases, and 13 bases lay in between. CDR1 is SGHNT, CDR2 YYREEE, per germline (reference sequence). CDR3 coding DNA: TGTGCCAGCAGCCCGCGGGACTCCCCCTACGAGCAGTACTTC. Translated, it gives CASSPRDSPYEQYF.

This clone was recorded a few times. The V call is TRBV5-1, the J call TRBJ1-3, with D hard to call. V was cut by 2 bases and J by 8 bases, with 5 bases left in between. CDR1 and CDR2 from the germline V gene are SGHRS and YFSETQ. The CDR3 sequence is 11 residues long. The CDR3 loop is CASSFVYTIYF. CDR3 DNA: TGCGCCAGCAGCTTCGTATACACCATATATTTT. The whole variable domain, remainder taken from reference TRBV5-1 and TRBJ1-3, is KAGVTQTPRYLIKTRGQQVTLSCSPISGHRSVSWYQQTPGQGLQFLFEYFSETQRNKGNFPGRFSGRQFSNSRSEMNVSTLELGDSALYLCASSFVYTIYFGEGSWLTVV.

This chain uses TRBV5-4 with TRBJ2-5, with D possibly TRBD1 on 6 matching bases. The CDR3 extends over 15 amino acids. Germline V gene lookup returns CDR1 SGHNT and CDR2 YYREEE (reference sequence). V lost 2 bases and J lost 1, with 12 bases in between. The CDR3 loop is CASSFNRDTQETQYF. Here the CDR3 DNA reads TGTGCCAGCAGCTTTAACCGGGACACCCAAGAGACCCAGTACTTC.

This clone has a single count. The chain employs TRBV5-1 and TRBJ1-2, with TRBD1 identical over 7 bases. The CDR3 has 16 residues. The junction had 13 bases not matched to a gene; V was cut back by 4 bases and J by 4 bases. The V gene's germline CDR1 is SGHRS and CDR2 YFSETQ. CDR3 residues: CASSVQQGNPFYGYTF. The CDR3 DNA is TGCGCCAGCAGCGTCCAACAGGGGAACCCTTTCTATGGCTACACCTTC. Full variable domain (rest looked up from reference TRBV5-1 and TRBJ1-2): KAGVTQTPRYLIKTRGQQVTLSCSPISGHRSVSWYQQTPGQGLQFLFEYFSETQRNKGNFPGRFSGRQFSNSRSEMNVSTLELGDSALYLCASSVQQGNPFYGYTFGSGTRLTVV.

V usage is TRBV10-3 and J usage is TRBJ2-3, with 9 bases fitting TRBD2. With 6 bases clipped from V and 3 bases from J, the junction kept 4 bases outside the gene matches. The CDR3 sequence is 14 residues long. Germline loops: CDR1 ENHRY, CDR2 SYGVKD. In DNA, the CDR3 is TGTGCCATCAGGACTAGCGGAAGGACAGATACGCAGTATTTT. Protein product: CAIRTSGRTDTQYF.

The V and J genes are TRBV7-9 and TRBJ1-1; 7 bases are shared with TRBD1. The junction had 4 bases not matched to a gene; V was cut back by 5 bases and J by 7 bases. Germline V CDR1 and CDR2: SEHNR, FQNEAQ (reference sequence). The CDR3 runs 12 residues. The DNA of the CDR3 is TGTGCCAGCAGCCCCCGGGACAGTGAAGCTTTCTTT. Protein sequence: CASSPRDSEAFF. Full variable domain (missing parts from reference TRBV7-9 and TRBJ1-1): DTGVSQNPRHKITKRGQNVTFRCDPISEHNRLYWYRQTLGQGPEFLTYFQNEAQLEKSRLLSDRFSAERPKGSFSTLEIQRTEQGDSAMYLCASSPRDSEAFFGQGTRLTVV.